What follows are 20 T cell receptor beta chains derived from one specimen sequenced in a study of CD8 T cells in ankylosing spondylitis (dated by TCRdb to 2015 to 2018). The method was 5' RACE. Data came from an Illumina HiSeq 2500. TCRdb's own reprocessing of the public reads used fastp at Q25 and MiXCR and kept productive beta chains. CDR3 protein duplicates are merged, each entry listing the most common genes and DNA. This sample gives approximately 220,000 distinct CDR3 sequences in total; about 26% of them show up just once. The top ten clonotypes cover 5% to 7.5% of the sample. Sequencing used blood, either unsorted or a sorted T cell fraction (not recorded which). The receptors stem from a male donor with ankylosing spondylitis or in good health (not recorded which).

This clonotype has ten or more counts. V gene TRBV25-1 combines with J gene TRBJ1-1; 8 bases match TRBD1. V was pared by 2 bases and J by 11 bases, with 10 bases of the junction left unmatched. CDR1 and CDR2 (germline): MGHDK, SYGVNS. The CDR3 has 14 residues. The CDR3: CASSETRAGGPAFF. The CDR3 DNA follows: TGTGCCAGCAGTGAAACCCGGGCAGGGGGCCCGGCTTTCTTT.

The chain joins TRBV10-3 to TRBJ2-5; 8 nucleotides agree with TRBD2. CDR3 size: 13 residues. Germline assignment: CDR1 ENHRY and CDR2 SYGVKD. Trimming cost V 6 bases and J 4 bases; bases outside gene matches: 4. The CDR3 DNA is TGTGCCATCAGAGCTCTAGCGGGAGAGACCCAGTACTTC. Protein sequence: CAIRALAGETQYF.

V is TRBV6-6 and J is TRBJ2-7; D gene uncertain. V gave up 0 bases and J gave up 0 bases, with 3 bases separating them. The CDR3 is 13 amino acids. Germline V gene sequence: CDR1 MNHNY, CDR2 SVGAGI (reference sequence). The CDR3 DNA is TGTGCCAGCAGTTACTCGAGCTCCTACGAGCAGTACTTC. The encoded protein is CASSYSSSYEQYF.

The genes are TRBV4-2 and TRBJ1-4; D is unclear. CDR3 length equals 13 residues. V lost 4 bases to trimming and J lost 7 bases, with 10 bases between them. Germline CDR1 reads LGHNA; CDR2 reads YNFKEQ. The CDR3 nucleotides read TGTGCCAGCAGCCGAGAGGACGGTGAAAAACTGTTTTTT. This encodes CASSREDGEKLFF.

V is TRBV5-1 and J is TRBJ2-5; TRBD1 aligns across 7 bases. The CDR3 consists of 17 residues. Germline V CDR1 and CDR2: SGHRS, YFSETQ. The junction had 10 bases not matched to a gene; V was cut back by 1 base and J by 1 base. CDR3 DNA sequence: TGCGCCAGCAGCTTGCCCGCGCAGGGGGTCCCCCAAGAGACCCAGTACTTC. Its protein product is CASSLPAQGVPQETQYF.

J is TRBJ2-7 and V is TRBV5-1; D not certain. V was shortened by 0 bases and J by 3 bases, with 7 bases between the two germline ends. CDR1 is SGHRS and CDR2 is YFSETQ in the germline V gene. This CDR3 has 13 residues. The CDR3 loop reads CASSLDVYYEQYF. The CDR3 region has the DNA TGCGCCAGCAGCTTGGACGTCTACTACGAGCAGTACTTC.

The rearrangement joins TRBV27 to TRBJ2-1; D is undetermined. The CDR3 covers 13 residues. Trimming removed 6 bases at V and 3 bases at J, with 9 bases between. CDR1 and CDR2 (germline): MNHEY, SMNVEV (reference sequence). CDR3 nucleotide sequence: TGTGCCAGCAGCCGGAACAACTACAATGAGCAGTTCTTC. Translation: CASSRNNYNEQFF.

This clonotype came up a few times. The genes are TRBV5-4 and TRBJ2-3; 9 nucleotides match TRBD1. After removal of 2 bases from V and 4 bases from J, the junction contained 5 bases not matched to a gene. CDR1 and CDR2 from the germline V gene are SGHNT and YYREEE (reference sequence). The length of the CDR3 is 15 residues. CDR3 sequence (DNA): TGTGCCAGCAGCTTATGGCACAGGGGGCCAGATACGCAGTATTTT. This codes for CASSLWHRGPDTQYF.

This clonotype appeared a single time. The chain couples TRBV6-2 or TRBV6-3 to TRBJ2-3, with TRBD2 matching 14 bases. The CDR3 extends over 15 amino acids. Germline values: CDR1 MNHEY, CDR2 SVGEGT. Trimming removed 6 bases from V and 7 bases from J; junction bases left unmatched: 6. CDR3 protein: CASSRGLAGGNTQYF. The DNA of the CDR3 is TGTGCCAGCAGCCGAGGACTAGCGGGAGGCAATACGCAGTATTTT.

This clonotype occurred many times. This chain connects TRBV5-1 to TRBJ2-5; D assignment may be TRBD1 or TRBD2 (5 bases each). This CDR3 contains 16 residues. The V gene's germline CDR1 is SGHRS and CDR2 YFSETQ. Trimming cost V 4 bases and J 5 bases, with 21 bases left between them. DNA for the CDR3: TGCGCCAGCAGCCTCTCAACCGGGGCCGGGAAGGAGACCCAGTACTTC. Encoded protein: CASSLSTGAGKETQYF.

This clonotype showed up just once. The rearrangement links TRBV2 to TRBJ1-1; D remains unclear. Germline V gene sequence: CDR1 SNHLY, CDR2 FYNNEI. The CDR3 spans 14 residues. V shed 2 bases and J shed 3 bases, with 10 bases lying between them. CDR3 in DNA: TGTGCCAGCAGTGAACGGGCGCGGGACACTGAAGCTTTCTTT. It yields the protein CASSERARDTEAFF.

This clonotype appeared many times. V usage is TRBV6-1 and J usage is TRBJ2-7; the D gene is possibly TRBD2 (5 bases). The V end was cut by 7 bases, the J end by 5 bases, with 12 bases between. Looked up from germline, CDR1 is MNHNS and CDR2 is SASEGT. The CDR3 is made up of 12 amino acids. The CDR3 DNA follows: TGTGCCAGCAATAGACTATTCCACGAGCAGTACTTC. Translation gives CASNRLFHEQYF.

This clonotype was recorded many times. The CDR3 region has the DNA TGTGCCACCAGCAGAGAGCAGGGCCTGGGTTCACCCCTCCACTTT. Encoded protein: CATSREQGLGSPLHF. The chain has TRBV15 and TRBJ1-6; the D gene is possibly TRBD1 (5 bases). The V and J ends lost 0 bases and 9 bases respectively, with 12 bases between them. CDR1 and CDR2 (germline): LNHNV, YYDKDF (reference sequence). The CDR3 is 15 amino acids.

The chain has TRBV12-3 or TRBV12-4 and TRBJ1-2; 7 nucleotides match TRBD1. The CDR3 is made up of 16 amino acids. V lost 5 bases to trimming and J lost 4 bases; unmatched junction nucleotides: 13. Written as DNA, the CDR3 is TGTGCCAGCAGTCTCTGGCAAGGGGGCGATTTCTATGGCTACACCTTC. This codes for CASSLWQGGDFYGYTF.

This chain uses TRBV27 with TRBJ2-2; maybe TRBD1 (6 bases). This CDR3 is 14 amino acids long. Germline V gene lookup returns CDR1 MNHEY and CDR2 SMNVEV (reference sequence). The ends were cut back, 5 bases at V and 3 bases at J, with 10 bases in the middle. CDR3 DNA: TGTGCCAGCAGTCCTAACAGGGACACCGGGGAGCTGTTTTTT. It codes for CASSPNRDTGELFF.

In this sample, this clonotype turned up many times. The V and J genes are TRBV7-8 and TRBJ2-1, with TRBD2 identical over 10 bases. Trimming at V came to 5 bases and at J to 16 bases, leaving 8 bases not matched to a gene. From germline, CDR1 is SGHVS and CDR2 FQNEAQ. CDR3 length: 12 amino acids. CDR3 loop: CASSPWTSGLFF. The CDR3, as DNA: TGTGCCAGCAGCCCCTGGACTAGCGGCCTCTTCTTC.

The CDR3 here is CASSLVSVRGDTQYF. The CDR3 DNA is TGTGCCAGCAGTTTAGTTAGCGTCCGGGGAGATACGCAGTATTTT. The chain joins TRBV12-3 or TRBV12-4 to TRBJ2-3, with a possible D match to TRBD2 (5 bases). Trimming removed 1 base from V and 5 bases from J, with 13 bases in between. This CDR3 is built from 15 residues.

The chain is built from TRBV20-1 and TRBJ2-2; TRBD2 matches at 7 bases. V was clipped by 1 base and J by 1 base; unmatched bases: 6. The CDR3 is 16 residues long. Germline CDR1 is DFQATT and CDR2 is SNEGSKA (reference sequence). CDR3 amino acids: CSARAHGGGNTGELFF. For the CDR3, the DNA is TGCAGTGCTAGAGCCCACGGCGGGGGGAACACCGGGGAGCTGTTTTTT.

The sample holds many counts of this clonotype. The chain combines TRBV21-1 with TRBJ2-3; the table gives TRBD2 as D, unverified against the DNA. TRBV21-1 is classified as a pseudogene. The CDR3 sequence is 18 residues long. Here the CDR3 DNA reads TGTGCCAGCAGCGCAAAAAGGGCTAGCGGATCTAGCACAGATACGCAGTATTTT. Residues: CASSAKRASGSSTDTQYF.

This clonotype was recorded at least ten times. The CDR3 here is CSAQGVGHTEAFF. CDR3 coding DNA: TGCAGTGCTCAGGGGGTCGGGCACACTGAAGCTTTCTTT. The genes are TRBV20-1 and TRBJ1-1, with 7 positions matching TRBD1. The CDR3 runs 13 residues. The V and J ends lost 5 bases and 3 bases, in that order; junction bases with no gene match: 6. CDR1 and CDR2 (germline): DFQATT, SNEGSKA (reference sequence).